This T cell receptor beta chain was documented in a study of shared clonotypes between healthy human individuals (dated by TCRdb to 2018 to 2020). Describing the broader study: A few men and a couple of women, aged 18 to 49 years, made up the cohort. Between about 0.85 and 9.5 billion PBMCs per donor were obtained by leukapheresis. For each donor, CD4 naive and CD4 memory were each given three plates, CD8 naive was given two plates, and CD8 memory was given one plate. The study deeply sequenced blood TCR repertoires of about 5 healthy adults to estimate repertoire size and the extent of clonotype sharing between individuals. Different laboratories and diverse techniques were used to prepare libraries and sequence TCR repertoires, to increase sequencing depth and limit assay-specific biases.

Broad study findings and their caveats: Pairwise subsampling led to the expectation that sequencing depth would affect the degree of clonotype sharing among donors. When a handful of donors were compared, the shared fraction of clonotypes was about 5% for naive CD4, about 4% for naive CD8, more than 2% for memory CD4, and less than 0.5% for memory CD8. Higher generation probabilities were observed for clonotypes shared by all four sorted-subset donors than for non-shared clonotypes. Rarefaction of sorted-subset datasets indicated incomplete sequencing despite the large sequencing depth. Because the study included a small number of donors, the genetic and exposure-history diversity represented was limited. Sampling was restricted to blood, and TCR repertoires in tissue are likely to differ from TCR repertoires in blood. Larger estimated clonotype richness was generally found for naive subsets than for memory subsets.

Using the deep immunoSEQ assay, TCR CDR3 regions were amplified from genomic DNA by multiplex PCR. Genomic DNA extracted from each cell subset was distributed evenly over all wells of several immunoSEQ 96-well plates, and each plate served as one replicate. For sorted subsets, around 0.2 ug of genomic DNA, equivalent to around 29,000 T cell genomes, went into each replicate PCR. Purified libraries were quantified with a Qubit 3.0 fluorometer, sized on a Bioanalyzer 2100, and re-quantified with the KAPA Library Quantification kit. Every immunoSEQ 96-well plate was sequenced on a dedicated single-read 150-cycle Illumina NextSeq 550 flow cell. Concerning the study's data processing: Because the immunoSEQ output held only junctional sequences and lacked quality scores, the filtering could not match the filtering applied to full-length reads. To assign V/J genes and CDR3, sequences were annotated against IMGT germline references using PyIR, a Python wrapper for IgBLAST v1.9. Reads were filtered out if the reads had weak V/J assignments (E-value above 1e-6), no CDR3, stop codons, out-of-frame junctions, or ambiguous translated residues. V3J clonotypes were defined as sequences sharing an identical inferred V gene, J gene, and CDR3 amino acid sequence. Percentage overlap between repertoires was calculated by dividing the number of shared unique clonotypes by the size of the smaller repertoire. RTK rarefaction, the Chao1 estimator, and Recon v2.1 estimates of unobserved clonotypes were used to assess repertoire richness. For all TCRbeta clonotypes obtained by the gDNA method from several donors, generation probabilities were computed with OLGA. Sourced from immuneACCESS, this table was stored by TCRdb with only in-frame sequences that have V and J called. A share of the clones is absent; for the studies checked, an unresolved V gene accounts for under half, and the remainder has no known explanation. That table gives V, J and clone size, and the DNA gave D and trimming. Recorded for this sample are 2,100,000 or so clones; approximately 95% of them occurred a single time. The ten largest clones take up around 0.13% of the sample.

For this clone: No antigen is known for it. No much larger clonotype is one base removed from it; base qualities were not supplied.

Healthy HIV-negative adults with no recently reported acute infections or vaccinations were included as donors. Every donor was a Caucasian adult residing in Nashville, Tennessee, USA. CD4+ T cells were enriched by magnetic negative selection, after which naive cells were positively selected on CD45RA and the negative fraction was taken as the memory subset. Blood was obtained by leukapheresis, after which PBMCs were separated by Ficoll-Histopaque density gradient centrifugation and cryopreserved in liquid nitrogen vapor phase. Purity and quantity of every magnetically sorted T cell population were checked by analytical flow cytometry. Genomic DNA was isolated from every sorted fraction and measured by UV absorbance on a Nanodrop 2000c. The CDR3 measures 14 amino acids from cysteine to phenylalanine. This entry keeps only the CDR3 DNA: 42 bases, framed from base 1. In the germline V gene (reference sequence), CDR1 corresponds to GTSNPN and CDR2 to SVGIG. The V end loses 4 bases and the J end loses 1 base, and a stretch of 13 bases separates them.

This sequence originates from a man between 18 and 35 years old in good health. Rearrangement joined TRBV30 to TRBJ2-5; no confident D gene assignment can be made. Sample: naive CD4+ T cells sorted from blood. The label giving this sample's cell subset or site can be read as: CD45RA+ positively selected. The CDR3 loop reads CAWMAGWGQETQYF. The nucleotide sequence reads TGTGCCTGGATGGCCGGGTGGGGCCAAGAGACCCAGTACTTC.